This T cell receptor beta chain originates from a study of regulatory T cells in long-lasting Graves disease. Findings and caveats of the study: TRBV28, TRBJ1-2 and TRBJ2-5 were favored in persistent disease.

The CDR3 loop spans 14 amino acids. Germline V lookup: CDR1 SGHAT, CDR2 FQNNGV. Time point specified: newly diagnosed GD, antithyroid drugs for less than 3 months. Construction of the TCR library relied on RNA isolated from PBMCs. This clonotype was seen repeatedly, ten times or more. Its antigen is currently unknown. Assembly of TCR beta libraries relied on iRepertoire HTBI primers together with Arm-PCR of CDR3 regions. In the authors' methods: In the combined samples, approximately 64 TRBV and 14 to 15 TRBJ segments were identified. TCRdb re-analysed the multiplex PCR reads in MiXCR, keeping a single row per CDR3 protein. TCRdb, not the authors, supplied the V and J calls. The sample has more than 300,000 distinct CDR3 sequences, about 14% seen once.

This TCR was sampled from a female donor with Graves disease. Sample: peripheral blood mononuclear cells (PBMCs), taken at new diagnosis, from a patient treated with antithyroid drugs. The chain combines TRBV11-2 with TRBJ2-3; D ambiguous. The closer fit of TRBJ2-1 to the DNA end suggests the J call may be wrong. In DNA form, the CDR3 reads TGTGCCAGCAGCTTAGTTGGTAGCAGGAATGAGCAGTTCTTC. This gives the protein CASSLVGSRNEQFF.